The 9 T cell receptor beta chains below were found in one sample sequenced in a study of blood T cell repertoires in COVID-19. Assay used: immunoSEQ multiplex PCR; TCRdb lists only in-frame clones, some missing. The sample shows around 350,000 clones, 70% to 90% of them seen only once. The sample was peripheral blood. These receptors came from a human donor in a cohort sampled during active COVID-19.

J is TRBJ2-7 and V is TRBV4-1; 9 positions match TRBD1. Trimming at V came to 1 base and at J to 1 base, leaving 2 bases not matched to a gene. The CDR3 extends over 15 amino acids. Per the germline V gene, CDR1 is MGHRA and CDR2 is YSYEKL. CDR3 coding DNA: TGCGCCAGCAGCCAAGCGGGGACAGGGTCCTACGAGCAGTACTTC. It specifies CASSQAGTGSYEQYF.

This clone appeared once. The V gene is TRBV10-3, the J gene TRBJ1-3, with 8 bases lining up with TRBD1. CDR1 and CDR2 from the germline V gene are ENHRY and SYGVKD. V gave up 7 bases and J gave up 4 bases; unmatched junction bases: 6. The CDR3 runs 14 residues. CDR3 nucleotides: TGTGCCATCAACGACAGGGGAGCCGGAAACACCATATATTTT. Its protein is CAINDRGAGNTIYF.

The chain recombines TRBV24-1 with TRBJ2-1, with TRBD2 matching 8 bases. Unmatched junction bases numbered 6, after V lost 2 bases and J lost 7 bases. This CDR3 spans 15 amino acids. Germline V lookup: CDR1 KGHDR, CDR2 SFDVKD. CDR3 in DNA: TGTGCCACCAGTGATTCGGCGGGGGGCGGAAATGAGCAGTTCTTC. Protein sequence: CATSDSAGGGNEQFF.

The gene calls are TRBV19 and TRBJ2-7; possible D gene TRBD1, 6 bases. The CDR3 is 13 amino acids. Germline V lookup: CDR1 LNHDA, CDR2 SQIVND (reference sequence). Trimming removed 4 bases from V and 7 bases from J, with 14 bases in between. The DNA for the CDR3 is TGTGCCAGTAGTACCGGACAGCCTCGGGAGCAGTACTTC. It specifies CASSTGQPREQYF.

This clone showed up just once. The V call is TRBV15, the J call TRBJ1-2, with D possibly matching TRBD1 (6 bases). CDR1 is LNHNV and CDR2 is YYDKDF in the germline V gene (reference sequence). The CDR3 is 18 residues long. V was shortened by 0 bases and J by 4 bases, with 21 bases between the two germline ends. CDR3 sequence: CATSRESTRDKAFYGYTF. CDR3 sequence (DNA): TGTGCCACCAGCAGAGAAAGTACCCGGGACAAGGCTTTCTATGGCTACACCTTC.

The rearrangement joins TRBV7-9 to TRBJ2-3; TRBD1 matches at 8 bases. CDR3 length: 14 residues. J lost 2 bases, V lost 6 bases, and 4 bases had no gene match. CDR1 SEHNR and CDR2 FQNEAQ come from the germline V gene (reference sequence). The CDR3 loop reads CASSRDRNTDTQYF. The CDR3 nucleotides read TGTGCCAGCAGTCGGGACAGGAACACAGATACGCAGTATTTT.

The chain joins TRBV7-9 to TRBJ2-7, with D possibly matching TRBD1 (5 bases). V was cut by 1 base and J by 5 bases, with 15 bases left in between. The CDR3 extends over 15 amino acids. Germline V gives CDR1 SEHNR, CDR2 FQNEAQ (reference sequence). CDR3 region: CASSLVGRVYNEQYF. The DNA for the CDR3 is TGTGCCAGCAGCTTAGTAGGCAGGGTTTACAACGAGCAGTACTTC.

This clone was seen more than once but under ten times. The CDR3 DNA follows: TGCAGCGTTCCCGCCGGCGAGGAGCCGGGCTACAATGAGCAGTTCTTC. As protein: CSVPAGEEPGYNEQFF. This chain connects TRBV29-1 to TRBJ2-1; D is uncertain. CDR1 is SQVTM, CDR2 ANQGSEA, per germline. CDR3 length: 16 amino acids. The ends were cut back, 5 bases at V and 3 bases at J, with 20 bases in the middle.

Here the CDR3 reads CASSDSAGGSDTQYF. In nucleotides, the CDR3 is TGTGCCAGCAGTGACTCCGCGGGGGGATCAGATACGCAGTATTTT. The chain employs TRBV6-4 and TRBJ2-3, with 8 bases matching TRBD2. This CDR3 region has 15 residues. The J segment lost 4 bases and the V segment lost 0 bases, leaving 3 bases of the junction unmatched. Per the germline V gene, CDR1 is MRHNA and CDR2 is SNTAGT.